These T cell receptor beta chains were read from a single sample in a study of blood T cells in healthy people across ages. TCRdb itself ran the 5' RACE reads through MiXCR, one entry per CDR3 protein. The sample has about 1,500,000 distinct CDR3 sequences, roughly 45% seen once. Material: blood. Every receptor here comes from a woman aged 18-29 years in good health. The CDR3 runs from the conserved cysteine through the conserved F or W. The D gene is left open where the match is weak. Rows give clone size only sometimes, using once, few, many, or a class for an expanded clone.

j_gene,d_gene,abundance,v_gene,CDR3aa,CDR3nt
TRBJ2-3,TRBD2,few,TRBV6-8,CASSWGLAAPTDTQYF,TGTGCCAGCAGTTGGGGACTAGCGGCTCCAACAGATACGCAGTATTTT
TRBJ2-5,-,-,TRBV6-5,CASSPRRGSERYF,TGTGCCAGCTCTCCAAGGCGCGGTAGCGAGCGGTACTTC
TRBJ1-2,-,-,TRBV27,CASRSWTEGYTF,TGTGCCAGCAGATCCTGGACAGAGGGCTACACCTTC
TRBJ2-3,TRBD2,-,TRBV12-3/TRBV12-4,CASTSSGLSDAQYF,TGTGCCAGCACCTCTAGCGGTCTATCAGATGCGCAGTATTTT
TRBJ2-3,TRBD2,-,TRBV27,CASSLGTSGYSTDTQYF,TGTGCCAGCAGTTTAGGGACTAGCGGCTACTCGACAGATACGCAGTATTTT
TRBJ2-6,-,few,TRBV27,CASSFRIDKKVTISGANVLTF,TGTGCCAGCAGTTTTCGGATCGATAAGAAGGTGACGATCTCTGGGGCCAACGTCCTGACTTTC
TRBJ1-2,-,-,TRBV6-1,CASSPPRGGRAINYGYTF,TGTGCCAGCAGTCCCCCTAGAGGGGGGCGGGCAATTAACTATGGCTACACCTTC
TRBJ2-7,-,few,TRBV6-5,CASSSGQNQYF,TGTGCCAGCAGTTCCGGACAGAATCAGTACTTC
TRBJ1-1,-,-,TRBV25-1,CASRAGGRGTEAFF,TGTGCCAGCAGAGCCGGGGGGCGAGGAACTGAAGCTTTCTTT
TRBJ2-5,TRBD1,-,TRBV7-9,CASSSAGTDQETQYF,TGTGCCAGCAGCTCTGCCGGGACAGACCAAGAGACCCAGTACTTC
TRBJ2-1,-,-,TRBV3-1,CASQGEGLNEQFF,TGTGCCAGCCAAGGCGAGGGACTTAATGAGCAGTTCTTC
TRBJ1-1,TRBD1,few,TRBV20-1,CSASRTGQVFMNTEAFF,TGCAGTGCCTCCAGAACGGGACAGGTTTTCATGAACACTGAAGCTTTCTTT
TRBJ2-5,-,-,TRBV6-2/TRBV6-3,CASSLVPRAEKYF,TGTGCCAGCAGTCTAGTACCCCGGGCCGAAAAGTACTTC
TRBJ2-2,TRBD2,-,TRBV20-1,CSAGLAGGVGTGELFF,TGCAGTGCTGGACTAGCGGGAGGTGTCGGCACCGGGGAGCTGTTTTTT
TRBJ2-7,TRBD2,-,TRBV5-1,CASSLALAGGPSSYNEQYF,TGCGCCAGCAGCTTGGCCCTAGCGGGAGGGCCATCTTCCTACAATGAGCAGTACTTC
TRBJ1-2,-,-,TRBV14,CASSQDRGAGGYTF,TGTGCCAGCAGCCAAGATAGGGGAGCCGGTGGCTACACCTTC
TRBJ2-5,-,-,TRBV7-2,CASSLQRDRTSTQYF,TGTGCCAGCAGCTTACAGCGGGACAGGACCTCGACCCAGTACTTC
TRBJ2-1,TRBD2,few,TRBV25-1,CASSVSGRGYNEQFF,TGTGCCAGCAGTGTTAGCGGGAGGGGCTACAATGAGCAGTTCTTC
TRBJ2-7,TRBD2,-,TRBV15,CATSRERGGPYEQYF,TGTGCCACCAGCAGAGAACGGGGGGGCCCCTACGAGCAGTACTTC
TRBJ2-1,-,-,TRBV7-8,CASSPRTGLVDEQFF,TGTGCCAGCAGCCCCCGAACAGGGCTTGTAGACGAGCAGTTCTTC
TRBJ2-3,-,-,TRBV24-1,CATSERGDGTDTQYF,TGTGCCACCAGTGAACGAGGGGACGGCACAGATACGCAGTATTTT
TRBJ2-7,TRBD1,-,TRBV4-1,CASSQKQGAGNGQYF,TGCGCCAGCAGCCAAAAACAGGGGGCTGGGAACGGGCAGTACTTC
TRBJ1-6,TRBD1,few,TRBV4-1,CASSQEADRGNSPLHF,TGCGCCAGCAGCCAAGAAGCGGACAGGGGCAATTCACCCCTCCACTTT
TRBJ2-1,-,-,TRBV20-1,CSAHSTTQGFF,TGCAGTGCTCACTCAACGACACAGGGGTTCTTC
TRBJ2-2,-,few,TRBV2,CASRTAGGAPGELFF,TGTGCCAGCCGAACTGCGGGTGGGGCGCCCGGGGAGCTGTTTTTT
TRBJ2-1,-,-,TRBV7-9,CASSFRAGTYNEQFF,TGTGCCAGCAGCTTCCGTGCGGGGACATACAATGAGCAGTTCTTC
TRBJ1-2,-,few,TRBV28,CASSLMDYGYTF,TGTGCCAGCAGCCTAATGGACTATGGCTACACCTTC
TRBJ1-1,TRBD1,once,TRBV18,CASSHSTGNLNTEAFF,TGTGCCAGCTCACACTCGACAGGGAACTTGAACACTGAAGCTTTCTTT
TRBJ2-1,-,-,TRBV24-1,CAISDQGVSYNEQFF,TGTGCCATCAGTGACCAAGGGGTCTCCTACAATGAGCAGTTCTTC
TRBJ1-1,-,-,TRBV10-3,CAISGVGRPMNTEAFF,TGTGCCATCAGTGGGGTGGGGAGACCTATGAACACTGAAGCTTTCTTT
TRBJ2-7,-,many,TRBV10-3,CAISGGQSYEQYF,TGTGCCATCAGTGGAGGACAGTCCTACGAGCAGTACTTC
TRBJ2-3,-,-,TRBV6-1,CASSPRGMGADTQYF,TGTGCCAGCAGCCCTCGGGGGATGGGGGCAGATACGCAGTATTTT
TRBJ2-3,TRBD1,-,TRBV5-1,CASSWQTGDTDTQYF,TGCGCCAGCAGCTGGCAGACAGGGGACACAGATACGCAGTATTTT
TRBJ1-5,-,-,TRBV28,CASSLSPGLGGFDQPQHF,TGTGCCAGCTCCTTATCCCCGGGCCTTGGGGGTTTCGATCAGCCCCAGCATTTT
TRBJ2-7,TRBD2,-,TRBV30,CAWSDGLAHEQYF,TGTGCCTGGAGTGATGGACTAGCCCACGAGCAGTACTTC
TRBJ2-3,TRBD2,-,TRBV18,CASSPQGAGGTDTQYF,TGTGCCAGCTCACCACAGGGAGCGGGGGGCACAGATACGCAGTATTTT
TRBJ2-2,-,-,TRBV20-1,CSAATTNTGELFF,TGCAGTGCTGCGACAACGAACACCGGGGAGCTGTTTTTT
TRBJ1-6,-,few,TRBV2,CASSRRGGSPLHF,TGTGCCAGCAGTAGACGGGGGGGTTCACCCCTCCACTTT
TRBJ1-2,-,once,TRBV20-1,CSARIDGNYGYTF,TGCAGTGCTAGAATCGACGGTAACTATGGCTACACCTTC
TRBJ2-1,-,-,TRBV24-1,CATSDTTGRNNEQFF,TGTGCCACCAGTGACACCACCGGAAGAAACAATGAGCAGTTCTTC
TRBJ2-1,TRBD1,few,TRBV7-9,CASSVSGTGEGNEQFF,TGTGCCAGCAGCGTCTCCGGGACAGGGGAGGGCAATGAGCAGTTCTTC
TRBJ2-5,-,few,TRBV11-2,CASSSSKETQYF,TGTGCCAGCAGCTCCTCGAAAGAGACCCAGTACTTC
TRBJ1-2,TRBD1,-,TRBV7-2,CASSPSDRGGYTF,TGTGCCAGCAGCCCATCGGACAGGGGTGGCTACACCTTC
TRBJ2-5,TRBD1,-,TRBV11-2,CASSIGQGAQETQYF,TGTGCCAGCAGCATCGGACAGGGGGCCCAAGAGACCCAGTACTTC
TRBJ2-7,-,many,TRBV10-3,CAVYEQYF,TGTGCCGTTTACGAGCAGTACTTC
TRBJ2-1,TRBD1,-,TRBV27,CASRPGQANNEQFF,TGTGCCAGCAGACCGGGACAGGCTAACAATGAGCAGTTCTTC
TRBJ1-6,-,few,TRBV6-5,CASSPDRVNSPLHF,TGTGCCAGCAGCCCTGACAGAGTCAATTCACCCCTCCACTTT
TRBJ1-2,-,-,TRBV2,CASSEVRPGYTF,TGTGCCAGCAGTGAAGTGAGGCCTGGCTACACCTTC
TRBJ2-3,TRBD2,few,TRBV5-5,CASSFATSGSTDTQYF,TGTGCCAGCAGCTTCGCGACTAGCGGAAGCACAGATACGCAGTATTTT
TRBJ2-7,TRBD2,few,TRBV5-1,CASSLFSGGTYEQYF,TGCGCCAGCAGCTTATTTAGCGGGGGGACCTACGAGCAGTACTTC
TRBJ2-1,TRBD2,-,TRBV12-3/TRBV12-4,CASSLELAGGFTRYNEQFF,TGTGCCAGCAGTTTAGAGCTAGCGGGAGGGTTCACTCGCTACAATGAGCAGTTCTTC
TRBJ2-7,-,many,TRBV4-2,CASSQDRDSSAEQYF,TGTGCCAGCAGCCAAGACAGGGACTCCAGTGCCGAGCAGTACTTC
TRBJ2-1,TRBD2,-,TRBV27,CASSYSGTSGTSSYNEQFF,TGTGCCAGCAGTTATTCCGGGACTAGCGGGACCAGCTCCTACAATGAGCAGTTCTTC
TRBJ1-2,TRBD1,-,TRBV6-1,CASSQDRDEPRGYTF,TGTGCCAGCAGTCAGGACAGGGACGAGCCAAGGGGCTACACCTTC